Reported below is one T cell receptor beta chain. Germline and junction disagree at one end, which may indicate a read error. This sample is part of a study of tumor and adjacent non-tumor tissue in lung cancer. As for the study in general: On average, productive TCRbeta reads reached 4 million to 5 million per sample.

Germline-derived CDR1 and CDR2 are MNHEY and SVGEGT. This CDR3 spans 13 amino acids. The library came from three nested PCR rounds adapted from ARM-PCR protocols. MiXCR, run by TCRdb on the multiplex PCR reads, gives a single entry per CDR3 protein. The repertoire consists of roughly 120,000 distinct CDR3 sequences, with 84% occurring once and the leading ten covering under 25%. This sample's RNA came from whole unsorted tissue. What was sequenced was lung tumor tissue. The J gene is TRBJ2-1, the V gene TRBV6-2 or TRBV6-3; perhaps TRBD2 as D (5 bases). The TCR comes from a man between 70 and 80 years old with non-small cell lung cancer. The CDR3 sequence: CTSTRGSYNEQFF. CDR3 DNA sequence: TGTACCAGCACTCGGGGCTCCTACAATGAGCAGTTCTTC.